Listed here is a single TCR beta chain. Assay: immunoSEQ multiplex PCR; the TCRdb copy retains only in-frame clones and omits some. The repertoire holds a few hundred thousand clones, with about four fifths as singletons. Germline CDR1 is LGHNA and CDR2 is YNFKEQ. Trimming took 1 base from V and 5 from J; bases not matched to a gene: 4. There are 15 residues in the CDR3. This sample stems from a study of Ad26.COV2.S vaccination and SARS-CoV-2 variants. Treatment reported: 19 received Ad26.COV2.S at low or high dose, single or two shots; five or six received placebo; per-sample allocation not given. All samples were drawn on day 63, counting from the first vaccine or placebo injection. The vaccine antigen was prefusion-stabilized Wuhan SARS-CoV-2 spike.

The source was peripheral blood, collected in a trial of Ad26.COV2.S vaccine versus placebo. The rearrangement joins TRBV4-2 to TRBJ2-3, with 9 bases that match TRBD2. This TCR derives from a person between 18 and 65 years old who received the Ad26.COV2.S COVID-19 vaccine or a placebo. CDR3 loop: CASSQVLAGIDTQYF. In DNA, the CDR3 is TGTGCCAGCAGCCAAGTTCTAGCGGGGATAGATACGCAGTATTTT.